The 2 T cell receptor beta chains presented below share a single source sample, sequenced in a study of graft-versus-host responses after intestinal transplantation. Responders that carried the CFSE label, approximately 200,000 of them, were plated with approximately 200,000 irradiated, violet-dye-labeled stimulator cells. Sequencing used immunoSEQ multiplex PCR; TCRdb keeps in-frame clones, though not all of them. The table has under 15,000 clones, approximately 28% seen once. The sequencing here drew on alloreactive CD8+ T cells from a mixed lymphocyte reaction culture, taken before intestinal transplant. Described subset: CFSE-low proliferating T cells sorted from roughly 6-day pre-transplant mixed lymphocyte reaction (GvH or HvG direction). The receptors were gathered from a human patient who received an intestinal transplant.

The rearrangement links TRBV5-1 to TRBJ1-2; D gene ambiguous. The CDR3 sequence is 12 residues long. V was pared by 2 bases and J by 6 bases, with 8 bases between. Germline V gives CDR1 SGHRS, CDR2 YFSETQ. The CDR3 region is CASSFGIHGYTF. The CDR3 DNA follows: TGCGCCAGCAGCTTCGGGATACATGGCTACACCTTC.

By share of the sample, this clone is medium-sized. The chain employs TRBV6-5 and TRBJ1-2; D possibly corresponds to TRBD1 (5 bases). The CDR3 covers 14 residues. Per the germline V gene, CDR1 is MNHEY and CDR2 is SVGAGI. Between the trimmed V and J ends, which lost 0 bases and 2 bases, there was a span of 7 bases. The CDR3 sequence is CASSYSGGNYGYTF. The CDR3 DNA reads TGTGCCAGCAGTTACTCGGGGGGGAACTATGGCTACACCTTC.